This T cell receptor (beta chain) was documented in a study of cytomegalovirus exposure and HLA in healthy donors. The study ran its PCR with 60 Vbeta and 13 Jbeta primers. Here immunoSEQ multiplex PCR was the method, and the copy in TCRdb shows in-frame clones only, minus some. The table lists approximately 97,000 clones, around 72% of them singletons. Notes on the study in general: Associated with cytomegalovirus, according to the listing, were 150 to 200 TCR beta chains. Previous analysis showed most TCR beta V segments were productive about 87% or about 30% of the time. In presence/absence analyses, roughly uniform sequencing depth across donors was assumed.

Germline assignment: CDR1 MNHEY and CDR2 SVGAGI. Trimming removed 2 bases at V and 0 bases at J, with 9 bases between. CDR3 length: 15 amino acids. A note on this clone: Its antigen is still unknown.

What was sequenced was PBMCs. The chain joins TRBV6-5 to TRBJ2-3; TRBD2 might be the D (5 bases). This receptor was obtained from a man aged 35-49 years in good health and CMV-seronegative. The CDR3: CASSYVGVSTDTQYF. CDR3 coding DNA: TGTGCCAGCAGTTACGTCGGGGTTAGCACAGATACGCAGTATTTT.